Presented here are 3 T cell receptor beta chains from one specimen sequenced in a study of T-cell reconstitution after alpha-beta-depleted transplantation in children. The TCRbeta library incorporated unique molecular identifiers. MiXCR was run by TCRdb on the PCR reads, yielding one entry per CDR3 protein. In the table there are approximately 490,000 distinct CDR3 sequences, 12% of which are singletons. The material sequenced was PBMCs from the stem cell graft donor, taken from the stem cell graft. The receptor source for this set is a human donor who donated a stem cell graft to a child with combined immunodeficiency.

In this sample, this clonotype turned up many times. The chain is built from TRBV11-2 and TRBJ2-1; no firm D call. Germline-derived CDR1 and CDR2 are SGHAT and FQNNGV. The CDR3 has 12 amino acids. V lost 5 bases and J 7 bases, leaving 9 bases between the germline ends. In DNA, the CDR3 is TGTGCCAGCAGCCTCATGGGGAATGAGCAGTTCTTC. Its translation is CASSLMGNEQFF.

This clonotype was detected only a few times. The V gene is TRBV12-3 or TRBV12-4, the J gene TRBJ2-1; a weak D match, TRBD2 (6 bases). Trimming pared 3 bases from V and 5 bases from J, leaving 26 bases between. There are 19 residues in the CDR3. The CDR3 bases are TGTGCCAGCAGTTTCCGACGCATCTCCGGGGGTAAAGTACACAATGAGCAGTTCTTC. The encoded protein is CASSFRRISGGKVHNEQFF.

J is TRBJ1-2 and V is TRBV4-3, with D tentatively TRBD1 (6 bases). The CDR3 sequence is 17 residues long. Per the germline V gene, CDR1 is LGHNA and CDR2 is YSLEER. Trimming removed 2 bases from V and 8 bases from J, with 24 bases in between. This CDR3 is CASSQQTQGSEWLGYTF. CDR3 sequence (DNA): TGCGCCAGCAGCCAACAAACCCAGGGGTCTGAATGGTTGGGCTACACCTTC.